This T cell receptor (beta chain) was sequenced in a study of blood T cell repertoires in COVID-19. Turning to the study itself: Italy, Spain and the United States were the sources of the convalescent and acute COVID-19 samples. In each case, the material was cDNA or gDNA derived from T cells, B-cell-depleted T cells, or PBMCs.

This clone was seen once. Trimming cost V 7 bases and J 2 bases, with 8 bases left between them. CDR1 DFQATT and CDR2 SNEGSKA come from the germline V gene (reference sequence). The CDR3 has 11 residues. Study processing details: Reference gene primer amplification in the assay estimated nucleated cell counts. The data were produced by immunoSEQ multiplex PCR, yet TCRdb's version contains in-frame clones alone and is incomplete. That table is the source of V, J and clone size, and D and trimming were worked out from the DNA. In the table there are fewer than 250,000 clones, under 90% of which are singletons.

The origin of this receptor is a human donor in a cohort sampled during active COVID-19. The chain employs TRBV20-1 and TRBJ1-2, with D unclear. Sequencing used peripheral blood. CDR3 in amino acids: CSVGSNYGYTF. For the CDR3, the DNA is TGCAGTGTGGGGAGCAACTATGGCTACACCTTC.